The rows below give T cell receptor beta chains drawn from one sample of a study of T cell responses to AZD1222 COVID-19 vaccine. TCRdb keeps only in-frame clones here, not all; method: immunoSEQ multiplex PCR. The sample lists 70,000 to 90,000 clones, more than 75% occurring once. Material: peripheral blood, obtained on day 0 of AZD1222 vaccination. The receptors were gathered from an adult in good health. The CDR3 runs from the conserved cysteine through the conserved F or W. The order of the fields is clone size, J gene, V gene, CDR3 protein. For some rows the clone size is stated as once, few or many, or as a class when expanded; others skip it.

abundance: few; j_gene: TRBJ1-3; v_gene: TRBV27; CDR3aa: CASSLKFQSSGNTIYF
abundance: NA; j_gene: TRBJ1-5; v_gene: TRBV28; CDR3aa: CASSFRGTAQPQHF
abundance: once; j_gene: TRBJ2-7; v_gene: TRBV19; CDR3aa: CASSLAGVDEQYF
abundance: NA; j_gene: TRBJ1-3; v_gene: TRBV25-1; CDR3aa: CASSEPPANTIYF
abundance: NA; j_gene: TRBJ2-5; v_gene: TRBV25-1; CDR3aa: CASSVGVRETQYF
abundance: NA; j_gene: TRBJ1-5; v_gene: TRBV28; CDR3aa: CASSLAFSGVGNQPQHF
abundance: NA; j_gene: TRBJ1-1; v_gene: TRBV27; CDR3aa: CASRLNTEAFF
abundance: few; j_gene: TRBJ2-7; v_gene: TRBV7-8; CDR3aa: CASSLVKGWSYEQYF
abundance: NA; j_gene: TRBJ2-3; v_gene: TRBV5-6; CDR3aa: CASSLSQNTDTQYF
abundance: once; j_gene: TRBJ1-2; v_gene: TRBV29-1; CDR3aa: CSAKLYDPCGYTF
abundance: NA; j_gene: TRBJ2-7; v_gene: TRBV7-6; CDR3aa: CASSLGEEVGVEYF
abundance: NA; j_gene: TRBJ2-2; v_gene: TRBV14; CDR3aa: CASSRTGKLPGPGELFF
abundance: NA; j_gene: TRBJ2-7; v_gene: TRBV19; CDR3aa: CASRPRTGGNYEQYF
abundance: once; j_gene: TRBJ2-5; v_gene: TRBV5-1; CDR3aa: CASSYIVAETQYF
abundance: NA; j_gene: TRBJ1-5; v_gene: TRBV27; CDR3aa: CASSLVGGGQPQHF
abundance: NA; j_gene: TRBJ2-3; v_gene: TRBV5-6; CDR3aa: CASSPLRAQDTQYF
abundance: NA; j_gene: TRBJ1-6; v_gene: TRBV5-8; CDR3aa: CASSGGSYNSPLHF
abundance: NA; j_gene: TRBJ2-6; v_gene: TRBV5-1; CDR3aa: CASSPGQGGFRANVLTF
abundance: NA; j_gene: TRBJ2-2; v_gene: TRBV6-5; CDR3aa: CASSSGTGNTGELFF
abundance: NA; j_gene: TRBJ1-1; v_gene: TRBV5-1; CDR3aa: CASSLEAGVNTEAFF
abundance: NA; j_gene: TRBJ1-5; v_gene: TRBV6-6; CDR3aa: CASNQGRDQPQHF
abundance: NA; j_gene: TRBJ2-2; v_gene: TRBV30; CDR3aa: CAWSLQSAGELFF
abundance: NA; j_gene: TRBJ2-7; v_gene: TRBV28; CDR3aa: CASSPQLAGTYEQYF
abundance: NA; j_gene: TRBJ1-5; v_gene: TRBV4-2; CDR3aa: CASSQGEGGQPQHF
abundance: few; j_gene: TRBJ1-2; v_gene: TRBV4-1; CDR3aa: CASSQADRDYGYTF
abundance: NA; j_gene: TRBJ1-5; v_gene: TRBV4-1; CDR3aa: CASSQKDRGSQPQHF
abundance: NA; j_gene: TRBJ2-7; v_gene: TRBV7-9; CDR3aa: CASSLGQYEQYF
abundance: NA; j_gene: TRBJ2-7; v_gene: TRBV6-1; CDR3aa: CASSEWGTGGLYEQYF
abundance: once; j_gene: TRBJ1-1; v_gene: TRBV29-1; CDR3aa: CSVEGWVTEAFF
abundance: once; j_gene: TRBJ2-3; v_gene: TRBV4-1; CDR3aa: CASSQTGDGGALDTQYF
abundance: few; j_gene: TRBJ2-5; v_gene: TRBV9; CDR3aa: CASSVGAQETQYF
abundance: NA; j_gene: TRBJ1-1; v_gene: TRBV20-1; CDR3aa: CSATEGPRAMNTEAFF
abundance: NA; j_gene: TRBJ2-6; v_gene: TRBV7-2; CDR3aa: CASSSPRGAGANVLTF
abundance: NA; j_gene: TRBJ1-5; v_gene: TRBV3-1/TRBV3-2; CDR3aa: CASSQGEGGQPQHF
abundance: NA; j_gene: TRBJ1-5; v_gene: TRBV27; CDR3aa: CASSLPKQGEGNQPQHF
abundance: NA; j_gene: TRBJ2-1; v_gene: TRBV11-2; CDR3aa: CASSSKVGSVGRSYNEQFF
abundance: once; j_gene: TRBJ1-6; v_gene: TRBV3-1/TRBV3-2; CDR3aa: CASSQDRVNSPLHF
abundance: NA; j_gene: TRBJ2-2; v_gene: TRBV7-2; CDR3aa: CASRPSGSWYTGELFF
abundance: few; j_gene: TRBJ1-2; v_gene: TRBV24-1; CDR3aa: CATSDSWTPPNYGYTF
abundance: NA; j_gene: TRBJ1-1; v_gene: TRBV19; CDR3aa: CASSIEGGGTMNTEAFF
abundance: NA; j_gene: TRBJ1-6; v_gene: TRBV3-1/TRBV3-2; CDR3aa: CASSRTQGIGSPLHF